These 14 T cell receptor beta chains were sequenced from one sample in a study of blood T cell repertoires in COVID-19. Sequenced by immunoSEQ multiplex PCR; TCRdb stores in-frame clones only, minus some. The sample carries under 200,000 clones, about 88% recorded once. Sequenced material: peripheral blood. Receptors were obtained from a man between 18 and 29 years old with acute or convalescent COVID-19.

This chain joins TRBV18 and TRBJ1-2, with 7 bases that match TRBD1. V lost 5 bases and J lost 4; bases outside the gene matches: 7. CDR3 length equals 14 residues. CDR1 KGHSH and CDR2 LQKENI come from the germline V gene. CDR3 sequence (DNA): TGTGCCAGCTCATCCGACAGGGAAGTCTATGGCTACACCTTC. It translates to CASSSDREVYGYTF.

The CDR3 nucleotides are TGTGCCAGTAGTATAGTGAGGAGGGGCGGTCAGCCCCAGCATTTT. Translating it yields CASSIVRRGGQPQHF. The chain is built from TRBV19 and TRBJ1-5, with D possibly matching TRBD1 (5 bases). The V and J ends lost 1 base and 6 bases respectively, with 13 bases between them. The CDR3 covers 15 residues. The germline CDR1 and CDR2 sequences are LNHDA and SQIVND (reference sequence).

The chain couples TRBV7-6 to TRBJ2-5; weak D call: TRBD2 (6 bases). This CDR3 spans 15 amino acids. Germline loops: CDR1 SGHVS, CDR2 FNYEAQ. The V gene lost 1 base and the J gene lost 5 bases, with 14 bases spanning the gap. CDR3 bases: TGTGCCAGCAGCTTAGATGGGGGGAGAAGGGAGACCCAGTACTTC. It translates to CASSLDGGRRETQYF.

This clone was observed a single time. This chain uses TRBV5-8 with TRBJ2-1; 7 nucleotides agree with TRBD1. Germline V gene sequence: CDR1 SGHTS, CDR2 YDEGEE. V shed 0 bases and J 0 bases; nucleotides not matched to a gene: 6. The CDR3 consists of 17 residues. The CDR3 here is CASSLEDRMSSYNEQFF. CDR3 sequence (DNA): TGTGCCAGCAGCTTGGAGGACAGGATGAGCTCCTACAATGAGCAGTTCTTC.

This sequence joins TRBV3-1 (or the pseudogene TRBV3-2) and TRBJ2-1, with 7 bases matching TRBD1. Trimming took 5 bases from V and 10 from J; bases not matched to a gene: 5. The germline CDR1 and CDR2 sequences are LGHDT and YNNKEL (reference sequence). This CDR3 has 12 residues. CDR3 DNA sequence: TGTGCCAGCAGCTTAACAGGGGTGGAGCAGTTCTTC. This gives the protein CASSLTGVEQFF.

The chain employs TRBV18 and TRBJ1-3; 8 bases are a match to TRBD1. Germline V gene lookup returns CDR1 KGHSH and CDR2 LQKENI. This CDR3 contains 15 residues. Germline trimming cut 5 bases from V and 4 bases from J; bases unmatched to any gene: 7. The CDR3 loop reads CASSNGQGGGNTIYF. DNA of the CDR3: TGTGCCAGCTCAAACGGACAGGGAGGAGGAAACACCATATATTTT.

J is TRBJ2-5 and V is TRBV7-2; 12 positions match TRBD2. The V and J ends lost 5 bases and 10 bases, in that order; junction bases with no gene match: 11. The CDR3 has 15 residues. Germline lookup yields CDR1 SGHTA and CDR2 FQGNSA. Written as DNA, the CDR3 is TGTGCCAGCAGCCTAACTAGCGGGGGGTCAAAAGACCAGTACTTC. Amino acid sequence: CASSLTSGGSKDQYF. The complete variable domain, with remaining parts taken from reference TRBV7-2 and TRBJ2-5, reads GAGVSQSPSNKVTEKGKDVELRCDPISGHTALYWYRQSLGQGLEFLIYFQGNSAPDKSGLPSDRFSAERTGGSVSTLTIQRTQQEDSAVYLCASSLTSGGSKDQYFGPGTRLLVL.

The rearrangement joins TRBV10-1 to TRBJ2-1, with 9 bases matching TRBD2. The CDR3 sequence is 13 residues long. J gave up 13 bases and V 5 bases, and 9 bases lay outside the gene matches. CDR1 WNHNN and CDR2 SYGVQD come from the germline V gene (reference sequence). The CDR3 loop reads CASSSEAGGPQFF. The CDR3 DNA reads TGCGCCAGCAGTAGTGAAGCGGGGGGCCCACAGTTCTTC.

In its sample, this clone was seen a few times. The rearrangement uses TRBV10-2 and TRBJ1-5, with TRBD1 identical over 7 bases. Trimming cost V 5 bases and J 4 bases; bases outside gene matches: 2. The CDR3 has 13 residues. CDR1 and CDR2 (germline): WSHSY, SAAADI. This chain's CDR3 is CASSQQGNQPQHF. For the CDR3, the DNA is TGCGCCAGCAGTCAACAGGGGAATCAGCCCCAGCATTTT.

This chain links TRBV5-8 with TRBJ1-5; tentatively, D is TRBD1 (5 bases). Germline V gene data show CDR1 as SGHTS and CDR2 as YDEGEE. The CDR3 sequence is 15 residues long. Trimming shortened V by 4 bases and J by 0 bases, and 11 bases separated the two germline ends. For the CDR3, the DNA is TGTGCCAGCAGCCCTACGGGGGATAGCAATCAGCCCCAGCATTTT. This codes for CASSPTGDSNQPQHF.

The chain couples TRBV21-1 to TRBJ2-6; TRBD1 is taken as the D call from the table, unchecked against the DNA. TRBV21-1 is assigned pseudogene status. The CDR3 contains 21 residues. CDR3 amino acids: CASSKSFQGGTPYFGANVLTF. The CDR3 DNA reads as TGTGCCAGCAGCAAATCGTTCCAGGGGGGAACGCCATACTTTGGGGCCAACGTCCTGACTTTC.

This clone was seen a handful of times. The rearrangement links TRBV5-1 to TRBJ2-3, with 8 bases identical to TRBD1. CDR1 is SGHRS, CDR2 YFSETQ, per germline. This CDR3 contains 14 residues. Unmatched junction bases numbered 6, after V lost 7 bases and J lost 2 bases. CDR3 coding DNA: TGCGCCAGCGGCCGGGACAGGAACACAGATACGCAGTATTTT. This translates into CASGRDRNTDTQYF.

Comment on this clone: The same CDR3 also results from other DNA sequences found in this sample. The gene calls are TRBV6-5 and TRBJ1-5, with D uncertain. Looked up from germline, CDR1 is MNHEY and CDR2 is SVGAGI. CDR3 length: 14 residues. V was cut by 6 bases and J by 1 base, with 10 bases left in between. The CDR3 region is CASRGQGSNQPQHF. The CDR3 DNA is TGTGCCAGCAGGGGCCAAGGCAGCAATCAGCCCCAGCATTTT.

J is TRBJ1-1 and V is TRBV19; D is unresolved. The CDR3 totals 13 residues. V gave up 3 bases and J gave up 4 bases, with 9 bases separating them. The germline V gene encodes CDR1 LNHDA and CDR2 SQIVND (reference sequence). In DNA, the CDR3 is TGTGCCAGTAGTATGTGGGCAGTCACTGAAGCTTTCTTT. Translating gives CASSMWAVTEAFF.